Below, 25 T cell receptor beta chains from the same sample are listed, as sequenced in a study of tumor-infiltrating lymphocytes in localized non-small cell lung cancer. TCRdb keeps only in-frame clones here, not all; method: immunoSEQ multiplex PCR. The data contain about 16,000 clones, about three quarters of them singletons. What was sequenced was lung tumor tissue. These TCRs come from a human donor with non-small cell lung cancer.

The chain is built from TRBV5-4 and TRBJ2-5; D possibly corresponds to TRBD2 (6 bases). The CDR3 extends over 14 amino acids. Germline CDR1 SGHNT, CDR2 YYREEE (reference sequence). Trimming took off 3 bases at V and 11 bases at J, with 20 bases between the two ends. The CDR3 DNA reads TGTGCCAGCAGCTCGACGCGGGACTCCCGGGAGCAGTACTTC. Translated, it gives CASSSTRDSREQYF.

This clone was counted a few times. The chain combines TRBV18 with TRBJ1-2, with no clear D. Germline assignment: CDR1 KGHSH and CDR2 LQKENI. This CDR3 is built from 14 residues. Deletions cut 4 bases from V and 8 bases from J, with 17 bases between. The chain's CDR3 is CASSLDTDPIGYTF. Written as DNA, the CDR3 is TGTGCCAGCTCACTCGACACTGACCCTATCGGCTACACCTTC.

V usage is TRBV7-2 and J usage is TRBJ1-5; no reliable D call. This CDR3 spans 16 amino acids. The germline V gene encodes CDR1 SGHTA and CDR2 FQGNSA. Trimming cost V 0 bases and J 1 base, with 10 bases left between them. Written as DNA, the CDR3 is TGTGCCAGCAGCTTAGCTAGGGATAGGAGCAATCAGCCCCAGCATTTT. Amino acids: CASSLARDRSNQPQHF.

This rearrangement joins TRBV6-1 to TRBJ1-5, with 10 bases lining up with TRBD1. Per germline, CDR1 MNHNS and CDR2 SASEGT. The CDR3 contains 14 residues. V gave up 7 bases and J gave up 2 bases; unmatched junction bases: 2. The CDR3 DNA reads as TGTGCCAGCACCGGACAGGGGGGCAATCAGCCCCAGCATTTT. Its translation: CASTGQGGNQPQHF.

This clone was seen only once. The chain carries TRBV5-1 and TRBJ2-5, with 8 bases lining up with TRBD2. V dropped 4 bases and J dropped 4; count of bases not matched to a gene: 15. The CDR3 loop spans 17 amino acids. Looked up from germline, CDR1 is SGHRS and CDR2 is YFSETQ. The DNA for the CDR3 is TGCGCCAGCAGCCCCGGACCCGGGCTAGCGGGTAGAGAGACCCAGTACTTC. Its translation is CASSPGPGLAGRETQYF.

The chain links TRBV6-5 to TRBJ1-2, with D perhaps matching TRBD1 (5 bases). The CDR3 contains 12 residues. V was shortened by 3 bases and J by 9 bases, with 11 bases between the two germline ends. Germline loops: CDR1 MNHEY, CDR2 SVGAGI. CDR3 protein: CASSYQGWSYTF. CDR3 coding DNA: TGTGCCAGCAGTTATCAGGGATGGAGCTACACCTTC.

The chain recombines TRBV5-1 with TRBJ1-2, with TRBD1 as a possible D gene (6 bases). Trimming took 4 bases from V and 3 from J, leaving 13 bases between them. This CDR3 is 14 amino acids long. Germline V CDR1 and CDR2: SGHRS, YFSETQ. This CDR3 reads CASSMPGQDYGYTF. The CDR3 bases are TGCGCCAGCAGCATGCCGGGACAAGACTATGGCTACACCTTC.

The chain joins TRBV29-1 to TRBJ2-5; 9 bases line up with TRBD1. V lost 0 bases and J lost 6; bases outside the gene matches: 14. There are 17 residues in the CDR3. Germline CDR1 and CDR2: SQVTM and ANQGSEA. CDR3 coding DNA: TGCAGCGTTGAAGAGGGGGGGAGGTGGGACAGGGAAAAGACCCAGTACTTC. This sequence encodes CSVEEGGRWDREKTQYF.

The rearrangement uses TRBV11-3 and TRBJ1-2; a possible D gene is TRBD1 (6 bases). The germline CDR1 and CDR2 sequences are SGHNT and YENEEA. V lost 5 bases, J lost 4 bases, and 11 bases lay in between. The CDR3 is 13 amino acids. This CDR3 is CASSPGQIYGYTF. DNA of the CDR3: TGTGCCAGCAGCCCCGGACAGATCTATGGCTACACCTTC.

This clone was detected a few times. This chain links TRBV6-1 with TRBJ1-1; D ambiguous. CDR1 and CDR2 (germline): MNHNS, SASEGT. Between the trimmed V and J ends, which lost 7 bases and 2 bases, there was a span of 5 bases. The CDR3 totals 11 residues. The chain's CDR3 is CASNKNTEAFF. CDR3 nucleotide sequence: TGTGCCAGCAACAAAAACACTGAAGCTTTCTTT.

Points on this clone: A much larger clone sits a single nucleotide away, making a read error possible. The rearrangement links TRBV7-9 to TRBJ1-6; D gene uncertain. Germline lookup yields CDR1 SEHNR and CDR2 FQNEAQ (reference sequence). The CDR3 totals 15 residues. The V gene lost 2 bases and the J gene lost 3 bases, with 8 bases spanning the gap. CDR3 sequence reads: CASSLSVDYNSPLHF. The CDR3 DNA follows: TGTGCCAGCAGCTTATCGGTAGACTATAATTCACCCCTCCACTTT.

In DNA, the CDR3 is TGTGCCAGCAGTTTTTGGGGAAGACAGGGGAACACCGGGGAGCTGTTTTTT. Encoded protein: CASSFWGRQGNTGELFF. This rearrangement joins TRBV28 to TRBJ2-2, with TRBD1 identical over 7 bases. V trimming: 3 bases; J trimming: 1 base; junction bases outside the gene matches: 8. This CDR3 spans 17 amino acids. The germline CDR1 and CDR2 sequences are MDHEN and SYDVKM.

The chain is built from TRBV29-1 and TRBJ2-7; D is unresolved. Deletions cut 4 bases from V and 2 bases from J, with 12 bases between. This CDR3 spans 13 amino acids. The germline V gene has CDR1 SQVTM and CDR2 ANQGSEA. CDR3 sequence: CSVARTAAYEQYF. Written as DNA, the CDR3 is TGCAGCGTTGCTCGAACAGCAGCCTACGAGCAGTACTTC.

The V and J genes are TRBV7-2 and TRBJ2-5; 7 bases line up with TRBD2. J was trimmed by 1 base and V by 1 base; bases with no gene match: 3. Germline CDR1 reads SGHTA; CDR2 reads FQGNSA. This CDR3 is 15 amino acids long. CDR3 sequence reads: CASSLGGGVQETQYF. Written as DNA, the CDR3 is TGTGCCAGCAGCTTAGGTGGGGGGGTCCAAGAGACCCAGTACTTC.

The rearrangement uses TRBV20-1 and TRBJ2-5; TRBD2 is a possible D gene (5 bases). Germline-derived CDR1 and CDR2 are DFQATT and SNEGSKA (reference sequence). The CDR3 has 10 residues. The V end lost 4 bases, the J end lost 5 bases, and 5 bases lay between the germline ends. CDR3 residues: CSATGETQYF. The DNA for the CDR3 is TGCAGTGCTACGGGGGAGACCCAGTACTTC.

The rearrangement joins TRBV5-1 to TRBJ1-1, with D unclear. CDR1 is SGHRS, CDR2 YFSETQ, per germline. Between the trimmed V and J ends, which lost 3 bases and 1 base, there was a span of 7 bases. There are 13 residues in the CDR3. The CDR3 loop reads CASSSTRNTEAFF. The DNA for the CDR3 is TGCGCCAGCAGCTCTACAAGGAACACTGAAGCTTTCTTT.

The chain couples TRBV30 to TRBJ1-2; the match to TRBD1 covers 7 bases. The germline gives CDR1 GTSNPN, CDR2 SVGIG (reference sequence). V trimming: 3 bases; J trimming: 8 bases; junction bases outside the gene matches: 9. This CDR3 is built from 13 residues. This chain's CDR3 is CAWSARQGSGYTF. The DNA of the CDR3 is TGTGCCTGGAGCGCCCGACAGGGTTCCGGCTACACCTTC.

The chain links TRBV16 to TRBJ2-7; D not certain. The V gene's germline CDR1 is KGHSY and CDR2 FQNENV. This CDR3 is built from 11 residues. V gave up 1 base and J gave up 6 bases, with 4 bases separating them. This chain's CDR3 is CASSQFGEQYF. DNA of the CDR3: TGTGCCAGCAGCCAATTTGGCGAGCAGTACTTC.

The chain uses TRBV7-9 and TRBJ1-5; TRBD1 is a possible D gene (6 bases). The V end was cut by 2 bases, the J end by 6 bases, with 14 bases between. Per the germline V gene, CDR1 is SEHNR and CDR2 is FQNEAQ (reference sequence). The CDR3 sequence is 15 residues long. Here the CDR3 reads CASSLTHRVGQPQHF. The DNA of the CDR3 is TGTGCCAGCAGCTTAACGCACAGGGTTGGTCAGCCCCAGCATTTT.

This chain joins TRBV15 and TRBJ2-3; D possibly corresponds to TRBD2 (7 bases). The germline V gene has CDR1 LNHNV and CDR2 YYDKDF (reference sequence). V lost 3 bases and J lost 1, with 11 bases in between. The CDR3 runs to 15 residues. CDR3 in amino acids: CATSRGGGGTDTQYF. For the CDR3, the DNA is TGTGCCACCAGCAGGGGAGGGGGGGGCACAGATACGCAGTATTTT. Variable domain in full (rest from reference TRBV15 and TRBJ2-3): DAMVIQNPRYQVTQFGKPVTLSCSQTLNHNVMYWYQQKSSQAPKLLFHYYDKDFNNEADTPDNFQSRRPNTSFCFLDIRSPGLGDTAMYLCATSRGGGGTDTQYFGPGTRLTVL.

This chain links TRBV5-8 with TRBJ2-2; D is perhaps TRBD1 (6 bases). Germline V lookup: CDR1 SGHTS, CDR2 YDEGEE. CDR3 size: 14 residues. V was cut by 5 bases and J by 4 bases, with 12 bases left in between. CDR3 residues: CASSRRDITGELFF. CDR3 coding DNA: TGTGCCAGCAGTCGCCGGGACATCACCGGGGAGCTGTTTTTT.

This chain links TRBV2 with TRBJ2-7, with 8 bases aligning to TRBD1. CDR3 length: 16 residues. CDR1 is SNHLY, CDR2 FYNNEI, per germline. Germline trimming cut 5 bases from V and 2 bases from J; bases unmatched to any gene: 11. This CDR3 reads CASSKLTGGPPYEQYF. CDR3 sequence (DNA): TGTGCCAGCAGTAAACTAACAGGGGGACCTCCCTACGAGCAGTACTTC.

The chain links TRBV7-6 to TRBJ1-1, with D hard to call. The CDR3 loop spans 14 amino acids. Per germline, CDR1 SGHVS and CDR2 FNYEAQ. Deletions cut 4 bases from V and 3 bases from J, with 12 bases between. Here the CDR3 reads CASSSTAGYTEAFF. CDR3 DNA: TGTGCCAGCAGCTCGACCGCTGGTTACACTGAAGCTTTCTTT.

This sequence joins TRBV10-1 and TRBJ2-3; 10 bases line up with TRBD2. V lost 6 bases, J lost 4 bases, and 13 bases stayed unmatched. The CDR3 has 17 amino acids. Per the germline V gene, CDR1 is WNHNN and CDR2 is SYGVQD (reference sequence). CDR3 in DNA: TGCGCCAGCAGGGGAACTAGCGGGAATACACATTCAGATACGCAGTATTTT. This encodes CASRGTSGNTHSDTQYF.

This clone was seen only a few times. The chain carries TRBV28 and TRBJ1-1; D possibly corresponds to TRBD1 (5 bases). From germline, CDR1 is MDHEN and CDR2 SYDVKM. Trimming took off 3 bases at V and 7 bases at J, with 15 bases between the two ends. This CDR3 comprises 14 residues. CDR3 sequence: CASSLPTEGVEAFF. In nucleotides, the CDR3 is TGTGCCAGCAGTTTGCCGACAGAAGGCGTTGAAGCTTTCTTT.